This entry concerns a single T cell receptor beta chain. The CDR3 totals 16 residues. Germline V gives CDR1 LGHDT, CDR2 YNNKEL (reference sequence). The J segment lost 7 bases and the V segment lost 5 bases, leaving 7 bases of the junction unmatched. The data are from a study of blood T cell repertoires in COVID-19. Assay: immunoSEQ multiplex PCR; the TCRdb copy retains only in-frame clones and omits some. The table has about 420,000 clones, 80% to 90% seen once. V gene TRBV3-1 (or the pseudogene TRBV3-2) combines with J gene TRBJ2-2, with TRBD2 matching 13 bases. The receptor was isolated from a man between 18 and 35 years old with COVID-19, enrolled during active disease. Specimen: peripheral blood. The CDR3: CASSSTSGGADGELFF. In DNA, the CDR3 is TGTGCCAGCAGCTCCACTAGCGGGGGGGCCGACGGGGAGCTGTTTTTT.